A single TCR beta chain is shown here with its context. Antigen specificity is unknown. Nominal health characterized the donors when sampled, though unrecorded immune exposures were likely. These data come from a study of cytomegalovirus exposure and HLA in healthy donors. Across the study: Unique TCRs from HLA-typed donors, 70 million to 100 million of them, were held in an early data release. General study findings and limits: Analyses of presence and absence presupposed an approximately uniform sequencing depth across donors.

The PCR ran on 60 Vbeta and 13 Jbeta primers. TCRdb's copy holds only in-frame clones and misses some; the assay was immunoSEQ multiplex PCR. The ten most abundant clones cover 3% to 4% of a sample with around 70,000 clones. The sequencing input was PBMCs. The clonotype originates from a female donor in good health and CMV-seropositive.

DNA of the CDR3: TGTGCCAGTAGTACGGGACTAGCGGGAGGGGCCGGGGAGCTGTTTTTT. Its protein product is CASSTGLAGGAGELFF. V and J are TRBV19 and TRBJ2-2; 16 positions match TRBD2. This CDR3 is 16 amino acids long. Germline V CDR1 and CDR2: LNHDA, SQIVND (reference sequence). J gave up 6 bases and V 4 bases, and 2 bases lay outside the gene matches.